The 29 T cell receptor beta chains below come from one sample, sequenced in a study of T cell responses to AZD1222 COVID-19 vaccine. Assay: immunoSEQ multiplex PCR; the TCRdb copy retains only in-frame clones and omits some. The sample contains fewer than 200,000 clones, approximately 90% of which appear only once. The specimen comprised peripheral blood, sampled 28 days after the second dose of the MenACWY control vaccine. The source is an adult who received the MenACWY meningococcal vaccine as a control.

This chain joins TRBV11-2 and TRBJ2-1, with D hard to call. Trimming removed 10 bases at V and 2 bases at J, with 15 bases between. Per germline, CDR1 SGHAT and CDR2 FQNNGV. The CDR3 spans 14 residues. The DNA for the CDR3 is TGTGCCACCTCCTCGGACCCGACCTACAATGAGCAGTTCTTC. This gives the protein CATSSDPTYNEQFF.

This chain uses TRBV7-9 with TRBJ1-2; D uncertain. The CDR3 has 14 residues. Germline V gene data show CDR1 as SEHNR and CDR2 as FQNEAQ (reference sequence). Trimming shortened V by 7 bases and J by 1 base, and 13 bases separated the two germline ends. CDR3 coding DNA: TGTGCCAGCACCTACCAAGGCTTTAACTATGGCTACACCTTC. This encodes CASTYQGFNYGYTF.

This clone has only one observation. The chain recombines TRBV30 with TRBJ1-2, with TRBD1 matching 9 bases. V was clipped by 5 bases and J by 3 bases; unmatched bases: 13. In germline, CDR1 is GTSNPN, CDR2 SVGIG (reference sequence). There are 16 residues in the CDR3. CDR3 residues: CAWAEKGTGTDYGYTF. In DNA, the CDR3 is TGTGCCTGGGCAGAAAAAGGGACAGGGACTGACTATGGCTACACCTTC.

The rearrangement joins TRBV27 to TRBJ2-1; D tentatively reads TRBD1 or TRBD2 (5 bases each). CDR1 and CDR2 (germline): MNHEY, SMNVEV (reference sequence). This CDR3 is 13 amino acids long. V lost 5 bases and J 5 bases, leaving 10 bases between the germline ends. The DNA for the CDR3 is TGTGCCAGCAGTAGGGGACCAAACAATGAGCAGTTCTTC. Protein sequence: CASSRGPNNEQFF.

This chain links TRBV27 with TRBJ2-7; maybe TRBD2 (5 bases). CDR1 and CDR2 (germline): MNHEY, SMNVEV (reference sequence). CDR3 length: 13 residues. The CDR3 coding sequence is TGTGTTTCGGTGAGGAGGAACTCGGGCGAGCAGTACTTC. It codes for CVSVRRNSGEQYF.

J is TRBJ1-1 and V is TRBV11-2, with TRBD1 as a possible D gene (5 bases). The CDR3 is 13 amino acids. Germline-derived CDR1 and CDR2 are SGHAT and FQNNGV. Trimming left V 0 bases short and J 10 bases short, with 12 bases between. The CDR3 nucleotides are TGTGCCAGCAGCTTAGATCGGAGTGGGGGAGCTTTCTTT. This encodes CASSLDRSGGAFF.

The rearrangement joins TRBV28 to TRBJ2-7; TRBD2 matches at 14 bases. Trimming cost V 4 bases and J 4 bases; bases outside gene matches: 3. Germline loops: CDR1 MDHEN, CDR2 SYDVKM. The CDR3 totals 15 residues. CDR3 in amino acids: CASSSRTSGRYEQYF. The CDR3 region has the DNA TGTGCCAGCAGTTCGAGGACTAGCGGGAGGTACGAGCAGTACTTC.

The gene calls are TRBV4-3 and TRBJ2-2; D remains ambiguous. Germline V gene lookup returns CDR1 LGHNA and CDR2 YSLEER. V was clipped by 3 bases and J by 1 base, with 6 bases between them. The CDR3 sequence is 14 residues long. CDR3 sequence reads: CASSHRLNTGELFF. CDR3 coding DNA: TGCGCCAGCAGCCACAGACTGAACACCGGGGAGCTGTTTTTT.

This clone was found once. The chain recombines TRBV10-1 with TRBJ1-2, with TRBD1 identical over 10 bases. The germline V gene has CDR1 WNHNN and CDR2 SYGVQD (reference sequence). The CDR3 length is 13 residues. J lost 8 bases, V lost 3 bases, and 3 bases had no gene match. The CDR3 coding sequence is TGCGCCAGCAGTGATCCGACAGGGGGCGGCTACACCTTC. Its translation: CASSDPTGGGYTF.

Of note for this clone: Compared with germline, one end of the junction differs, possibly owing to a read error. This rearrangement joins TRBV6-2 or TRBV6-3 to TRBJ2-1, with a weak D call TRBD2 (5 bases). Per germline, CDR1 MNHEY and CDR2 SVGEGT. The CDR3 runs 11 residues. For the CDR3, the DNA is TGTGCCAGCAGTCAAACCCTAATGAGGGTCTTC. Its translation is CASSQTLMRVF.

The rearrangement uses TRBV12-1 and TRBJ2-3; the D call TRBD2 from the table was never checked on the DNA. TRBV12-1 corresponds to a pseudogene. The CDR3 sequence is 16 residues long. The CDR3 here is CASSFVSREPPDTQYF. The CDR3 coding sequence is TGTGCCAGCAGCTTTGTGTCGCGGGAGCCCCCAGATACGCAGTATTTT.

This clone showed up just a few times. DNA for the CDR3: TGTGCCAGTAGTACCCCGCAAGAGACCCAGTACTTC. Translation: CASSTPQETQYF. The chain is built from TRBV19 and TRBJ2-5, with D unresolved. The V end was cut by 4 bases, the J end by 2 bases, with 5 bases between. Per the germline V gene, CDR1 is LNHDA and CDR2 is SQIVND (reference sequence). The CDR3 has 12 residues.

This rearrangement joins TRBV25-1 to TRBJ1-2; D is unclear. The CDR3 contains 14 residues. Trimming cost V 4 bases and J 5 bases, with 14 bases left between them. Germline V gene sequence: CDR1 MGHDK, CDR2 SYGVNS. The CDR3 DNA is TGTGCCAGCAGTGTAGAAGGACGGCGGTATGGCTACACCTTC. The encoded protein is CASSVEGRRYGYTF.

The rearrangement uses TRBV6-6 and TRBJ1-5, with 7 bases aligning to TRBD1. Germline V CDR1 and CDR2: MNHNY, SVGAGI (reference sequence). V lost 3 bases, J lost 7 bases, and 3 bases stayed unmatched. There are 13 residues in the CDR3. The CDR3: CASSYDRAQPQHF. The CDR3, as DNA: TGTGCCAGCAGTTATGACAGGGCACAGCCCCAGCATTTT.

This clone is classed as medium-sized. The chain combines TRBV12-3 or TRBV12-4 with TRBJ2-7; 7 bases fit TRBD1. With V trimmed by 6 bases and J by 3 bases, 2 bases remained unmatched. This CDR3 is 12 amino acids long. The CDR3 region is CASSDRDYEQYF. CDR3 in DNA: TGTGCCAGCAGCGACAGGGACTACGAGCAGTACTTC.

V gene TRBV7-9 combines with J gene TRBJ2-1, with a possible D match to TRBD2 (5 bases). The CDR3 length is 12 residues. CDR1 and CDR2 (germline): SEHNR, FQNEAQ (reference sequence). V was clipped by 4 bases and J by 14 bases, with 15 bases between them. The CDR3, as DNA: TGTGCCAGCAGCTCCCTAGCCCACCCTGAGTTCTTC. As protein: CASSSLAHPEFF.

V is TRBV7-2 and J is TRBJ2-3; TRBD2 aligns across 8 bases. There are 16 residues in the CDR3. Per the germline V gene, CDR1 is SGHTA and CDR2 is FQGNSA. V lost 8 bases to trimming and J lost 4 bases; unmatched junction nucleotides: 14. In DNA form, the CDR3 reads TGTGCCAGCGCCCCGGGGAGCGGGAGAGGGTCAGATACGCAGTATTTT. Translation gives CASAPGSGRGSDTQYF.

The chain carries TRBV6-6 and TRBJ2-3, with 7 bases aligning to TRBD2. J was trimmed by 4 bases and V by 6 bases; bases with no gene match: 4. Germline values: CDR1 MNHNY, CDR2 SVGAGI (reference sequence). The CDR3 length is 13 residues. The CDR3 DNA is TGTGCCAGCAGGGCGGGAGATCCAGATACGCAGTATTTT. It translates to CASRAGDPDTQYF.

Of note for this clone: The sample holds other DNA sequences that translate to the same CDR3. In DNA, the CDR3 is TGTGCCAGCAGTCCGCGGCTAGCGGGAGCAGATACGCAGTATTTT. Protein: CASSPRLAGADTQYF. The V call is TRBV28, the J call TRBJ2-3; 10 bases match TRBD2. Trimming removed 5 bases from V and 4 bases from J; junction bases left unmatched: 6. This CDR3 has 15 amino acids. Germline V lookup: CDR1 MDHEN, CDR2 SYDVKM. Based on the CDR3 plus reference TRBV28 and TRBJ2-3, the full variable domain is DVKVTQSSRYLVKRTGEKVFLECVQDMDHENMFWYRQDPGLGLRLIYFSYDVKMKEKGDIPEGYSVSREKKERFSLILESASTNQTSMYLCASSPRLAGADTQYFGPGTRLTVL.

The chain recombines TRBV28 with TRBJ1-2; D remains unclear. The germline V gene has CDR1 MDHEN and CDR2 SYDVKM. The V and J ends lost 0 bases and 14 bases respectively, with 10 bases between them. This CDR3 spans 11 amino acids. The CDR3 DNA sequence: TGTGCCAGCAGTTTATGGGAGGGTCAGACCTTC. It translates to CASSLWEGQTF.

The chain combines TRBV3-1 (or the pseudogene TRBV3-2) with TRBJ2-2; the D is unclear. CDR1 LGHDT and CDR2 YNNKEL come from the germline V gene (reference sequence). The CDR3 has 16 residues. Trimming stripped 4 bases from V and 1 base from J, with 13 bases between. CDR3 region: CASSRPKDGNTGELFF. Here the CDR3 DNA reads TGTGCCAGCAGCCGCCCTAAGGACGGGAACACCGGGGAGCTGTTTTTT.

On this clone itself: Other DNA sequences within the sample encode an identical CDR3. As DNA, the CDR3 is TGTGCCAGCAGCCTACAGCGGAACACTGAAGCTTTCTTT. Translation gives CASSLQRNTEAFF. V gene TRBV12-3 or TRBV12-4 combines with J gene TRBJ1-1; D unresolved. Trimming took off 6 bases at V and 1 base at J, with 9 bases between the two ends. The CDR3 is 13 residues long.

CDR3 DNA: TGTGCCAGTAGTTTCGGCACAGCAGTAAACACTGAAGCTTTCTTT. Its translation: CASSFGTAVNTEAFF. This chain uses TRBV19 with TRBJ1-1; D is unclear. V shed 5 bases and J shed 2 bases, with 15 bases lying between them. This CDR3 is built from 15 residues. Per germline, CDR1 LNHDA and CDR2 SQIVND (reference sequence).

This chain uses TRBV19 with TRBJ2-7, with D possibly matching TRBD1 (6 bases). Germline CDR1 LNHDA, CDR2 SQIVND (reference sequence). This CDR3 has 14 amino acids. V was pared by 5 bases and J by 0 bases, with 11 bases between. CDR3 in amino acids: CASSAGAGSYEQYF. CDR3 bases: TGTGCCAGTAGTGCAGGGGCTGGCTCCTACGAGCAGTACTTC.

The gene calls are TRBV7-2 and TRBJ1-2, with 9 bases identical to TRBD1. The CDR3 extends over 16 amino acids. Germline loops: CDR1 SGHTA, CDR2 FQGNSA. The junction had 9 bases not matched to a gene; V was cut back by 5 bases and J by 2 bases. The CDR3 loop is CASSQNPGTGNYGYTF. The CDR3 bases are TGTGCCAGCAGCCAAAACCCCGGGACAGGGAACTATGGCTACACCTTC.

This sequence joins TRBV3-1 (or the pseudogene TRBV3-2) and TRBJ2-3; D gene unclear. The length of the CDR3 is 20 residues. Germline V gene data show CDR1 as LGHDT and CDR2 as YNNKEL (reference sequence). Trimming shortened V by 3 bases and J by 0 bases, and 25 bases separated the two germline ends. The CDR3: CASSHIAAHNMTPSTDTQYF. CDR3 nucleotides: TGTGCCAGCAGCCATATCGCTGCTCACAATATGACACCTAGCACAGATACGCAGTATTTT.

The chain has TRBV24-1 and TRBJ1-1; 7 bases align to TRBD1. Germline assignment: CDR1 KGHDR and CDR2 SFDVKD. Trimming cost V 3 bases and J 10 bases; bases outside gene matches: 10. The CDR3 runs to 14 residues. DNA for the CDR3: TGTGCCACCAGTGATCCAAGGGACAGTAATAGAGCTTTCTTT. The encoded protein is CATSDPRDSNRAFF.

The CDR3 DNA sequence: TGTGCCAGCAGCGCTACTCCAAGGACGGACTCCTACAATGAGCAGTTCTTC. Residues: CASSATPRTDSYNEQFF. This chain uses TRBV3-1 (or the pseudogene TRBV3-2) with TRBJ2-1; D unclear. This CDR3 spans 17 amino acids. Trimming pared 5 bases from V and 0 bases from J, leaving 17 bases between. Germline lookup yields CDR1 LGHDT and CDR2 YNNKEL (reference sequence).

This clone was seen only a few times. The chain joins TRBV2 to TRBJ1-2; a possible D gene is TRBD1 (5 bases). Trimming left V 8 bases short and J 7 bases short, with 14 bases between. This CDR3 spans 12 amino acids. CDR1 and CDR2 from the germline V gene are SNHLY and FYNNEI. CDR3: CASGYTGSGYTF. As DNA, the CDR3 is TGTGCCAGCGGATATACAGGCTCTGGCTACACCTTC. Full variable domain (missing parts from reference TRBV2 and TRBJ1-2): EPEVTQTPSHQVTQMGQEVILRCVPISNHLYFYWYRQILGQKVEFLVSFYNNEISEKSEIFDDQFSVERPDGSNFTLKIRSTKLEDSAMYFCASGYTGSGYTFGSGTRLTVV.